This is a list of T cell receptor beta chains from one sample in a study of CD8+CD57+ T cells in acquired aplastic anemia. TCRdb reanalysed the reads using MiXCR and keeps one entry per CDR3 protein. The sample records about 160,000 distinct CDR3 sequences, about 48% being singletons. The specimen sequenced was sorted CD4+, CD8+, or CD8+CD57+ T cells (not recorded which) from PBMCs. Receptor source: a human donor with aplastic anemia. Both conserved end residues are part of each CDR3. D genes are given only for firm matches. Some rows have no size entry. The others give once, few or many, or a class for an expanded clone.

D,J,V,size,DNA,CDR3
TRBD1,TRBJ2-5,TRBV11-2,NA,TGTGCCAGCAGCTTGACAGGGAATAAAGAGACCCAGTACTTC,CASSLTGNKETQYF
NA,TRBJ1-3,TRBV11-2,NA,TGTGCCAGCAGCTTCCTCGGGGTTACCTCTGGAAACACCATATATTTT,CASSFLGVTSGNTIYF
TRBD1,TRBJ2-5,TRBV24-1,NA,TGTGCCACCAGTAACCCGGGACAGGGGGCTGAGACCCAGTACTTC,CATSNPGQGAETQYF
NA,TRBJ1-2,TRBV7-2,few,TGTGCCAGCAGCTTGGACGGTCTTCGTGGCTACACCTTC,CASSLDGLRGYTF
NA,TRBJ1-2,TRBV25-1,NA,TGTGCCAGCAGTGAAGGGGGAGGACTACTCTATGGCTACACCTTC,CASSEGGGLLYGYTF
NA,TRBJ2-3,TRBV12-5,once,TGTGCTAGTGGTTTGGGACCTTACACAGATACGCAGTATTTT,CASGLGPYTDTQYF
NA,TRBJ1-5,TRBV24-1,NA,TGTGCCACCAGTGGCACAGAGAGCAATCAGCCCCAGCATTTT,CATSGTESNQPQHF
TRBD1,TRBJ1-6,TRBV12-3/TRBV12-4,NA,TGTGCCAGCAGTTCCCTTGGACAGGGGAGATCACCCCTCCACTTT,CASSSLGQGRSPLHF
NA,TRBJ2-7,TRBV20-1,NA,TGCAGTGCTAGGGTTCTGGTGTCCTACGAGCAGTACTTC,CSARVLVSYEQYF
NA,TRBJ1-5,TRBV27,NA,TGTGCCAGCAGTGATAAGAAAAAGTTGGGTCAGCCCCAGCATTTT,CASSDKKKLGQPQHF
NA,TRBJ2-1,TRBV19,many,TGTGCCAGTAGTATTGTTAGCGATGAGCAGTTCTTC,CASSIVSDEQFF
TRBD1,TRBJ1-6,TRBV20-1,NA,TGCAGTGCTAGGAGGCAGGGGGCGTTTGGTTCACCCCTCCACTTT,CSARRQGAFGSPLHF
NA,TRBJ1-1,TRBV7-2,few,TGTGCCAGCAGCTCTAACAGGAACACTGAAGCTTTCTTT,CASSSNRNTEAFF
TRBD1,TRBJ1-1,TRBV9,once,TGTGCCAGCAGCGTAGGACAGGGGGACGCGAACACTGAAGCTTTCTTT,CASSVGQGDANTEAFF
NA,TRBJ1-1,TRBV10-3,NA,TGTGCCATCAGTGACAGACAATGGTCTGAAGCTTTCTTT,CAISDRQWSEAFF
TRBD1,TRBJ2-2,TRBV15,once,TGTGCCACCAGCCCGGACAGGGCTGAGCTGTTTTTT,CATSPDRAELFF
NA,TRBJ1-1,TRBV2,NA,TGTGCCAGCCAGCTGAACACTGAAGCTTTCTTT,CASQLNTEAFF
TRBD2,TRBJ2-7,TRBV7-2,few,TGTGCCAGCAGCTCGACTAGCGGGCAGTACTTC,CASSSTSGQYF
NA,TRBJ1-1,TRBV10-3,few,TGTGCCATCAGTGGGACGGGACACACCAACACTGAAGCTTTCTTT,CAISGTGHTNTEAFF
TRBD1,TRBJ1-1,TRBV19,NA,TGTGCCAGTACCGCAGGGGGCTGGAACACTGAAGCCTTCTTT,CASTAGGWNTEAFF
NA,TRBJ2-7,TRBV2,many,TGTGCCATCACAGGGACCCCTTCCTACGAGCAGTACTTC,CAITGTPSYEQYF
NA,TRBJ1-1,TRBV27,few,TGTGCCAGCAGTGCCAATACGTGGGGGAACACTGAAGCTTTCTTT,CASSANTWGNTEAFF
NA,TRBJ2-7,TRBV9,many,TGTGCCAGCAGCGTATCTGAGGCCGAGCAGTACTTC,CASSVSEAEQYF
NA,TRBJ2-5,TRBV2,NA,TGTGCCAGCAGTGTTAGCGAGGGCGGAGAGACCCAGTACTTC,CASSVSEGGETQYF
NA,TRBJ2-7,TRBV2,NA,TGTGCCAGCGGATCGGGACAAGGTCCCTACGAGCAGTACTTC,CASGSGQGPYEQYF
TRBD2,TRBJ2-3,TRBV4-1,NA,TGCACCAGCAGCCAAAGCCTACCGCTAGCGGGAGTTACAGATACGCAGTATTTT,CTSSQSLPLAGVTDTQYF
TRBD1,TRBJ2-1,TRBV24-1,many,TGTGCCACCGGGGACAGTCCCTACAATGAGCAGTTCTTC,CATGDSPYNEQFF
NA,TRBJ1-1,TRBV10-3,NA,TGTGCCATCAGTGACCCGAGCACTGAAGCTTTCTTT,CAISDPSTEAFF
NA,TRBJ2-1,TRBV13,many,TGTGCCAGCAGCTTGGGGGCGAGCGATGAGCAGTTCTTC,CASSLGASDEQFF
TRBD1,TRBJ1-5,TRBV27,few,TGTGCCAGCAGCTCGATTGACAGGGACAATCAGCCCCAGCATTTT,CASSSIDRDNQPQHF
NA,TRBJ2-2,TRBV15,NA,NA,CATSSVGSGTGELLF
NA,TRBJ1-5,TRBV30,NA,TGTGCCTGGAGTGTGGCAGATTATAGCAATCAGCCCCAGCATTTT,CAWSVADYSNQPQHF
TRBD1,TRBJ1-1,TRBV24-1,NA,TGTGCCACCAGTGGTCTCCCGGGACAGCTGGATGAAGCTTTCTTT,CATSGLPGQLDEAFF
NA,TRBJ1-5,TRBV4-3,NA,TGCGCCAGCAGCCAAGATTCCCATCAGCCCCAGCATTTT,CASSQDSHQPQHF
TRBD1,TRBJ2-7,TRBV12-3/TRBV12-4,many,TGTGCCAGCAGTCGGACAGGGGAAAGCTACGAGCAGTACTTC,CASSRTGESYEQYF
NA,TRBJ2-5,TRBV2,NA,TGTGCCAGCATGCGGATTCAAGAGACCCAGTACTTC,CASMRIQETQYF
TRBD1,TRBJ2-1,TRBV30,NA,TGTGCCTGGAGTGGGGACAGGTACAATGAGCAGTTCTTC,CAWSGDRYNEQFF
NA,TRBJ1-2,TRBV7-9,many,TGTGCCAGCAGCCCTTACGAAGAGACCACTATGGGGTACACCTTC,CASSPYEETTMGYTF
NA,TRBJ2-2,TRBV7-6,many,TGTGCCAGCAGCTTAGGACGAGGCTCCACCGGGGAGCTGTTTTTT,CASSLGRGSTGELFF
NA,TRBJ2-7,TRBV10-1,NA,TGCGCCAGCAGTGAGTTTCGGAGGCCGGAGCAGTACTTC,CASSEFRRPEQYF
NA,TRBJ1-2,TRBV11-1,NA,TGTGCCAGCAGCTTACCACCCCAGGGACGCAGCTATGGCTACACCTTC,CASSLPPQGRSYGYTF
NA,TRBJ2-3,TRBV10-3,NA,TGTGCCATCAGTGAGTCAATGACGCAGTATTTT,CAISESMTQYF
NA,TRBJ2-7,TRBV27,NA,TGTGCCAGCAGTTTAATCCCGGGAGACTACTACGAGCAGTACTTC,CASSLIPGDYYEQYF
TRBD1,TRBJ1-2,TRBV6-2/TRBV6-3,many,TGTGCCAGCAGTTATAACAGGGGGCAGTACTATGGCTACACCTTC,CASSYNRGQYYGYTF
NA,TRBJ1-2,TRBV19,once,TGTGCCAGTAGTATTCTCGCAGGGGCAGATGGCTACACCTTC,CASSILAGADGYTF
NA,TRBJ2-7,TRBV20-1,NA,TGCAGTGCTAGTAATGAGTACGAGCAGTACTTC,CSASNEYEQYF
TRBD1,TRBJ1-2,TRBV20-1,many,TGCATAGGACAGGGCTGGTATGGCTACACCTTC,CIGQGWYGYTF
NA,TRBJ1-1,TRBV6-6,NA,TGTGCCAGCAGTTACGGGGGTCGACCTACCCAGGAAGCTTTCTTT,CASSYGGRPTQEAFF
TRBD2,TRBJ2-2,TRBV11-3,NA,TGTGCCAGCAGCTTTAGTAACGGGGGGACCGGGGAGCTGTTTTTT,CASSFSNGGTGELFF
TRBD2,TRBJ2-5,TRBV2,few,TGTGCCAGCAGTGGGCTCCTAGCGGACAAAGAGACCCAGTACTTC,CASSGLLADKETQYF
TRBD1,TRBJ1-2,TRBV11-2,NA,TGTGCCAGCAGCTTATCTGGCTTGGGCAGGGGGACGAGGGACTATGGCTACACCTTC,CASSLSGLGRGTRDYGYTF
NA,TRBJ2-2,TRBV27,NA,TGTGCCAGCACGGCCTCGAACACCGGGGAGCTGTTTTTT,CASTASNTGELFF
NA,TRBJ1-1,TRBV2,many,TGTGCCAGCAGTGAAGCAACAGGGTTCTCAGCTGAAGCTTTCTTT,CASSEATGFSAEAFF
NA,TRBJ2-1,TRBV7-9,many,TGTGCCAGCAGCCCTCGGACGGCGTACAATGAGCAGTTCTTC,CASSPRTAYNEQFF
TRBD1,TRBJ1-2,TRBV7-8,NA,TGTGCCAGCAGCTTAGCTGGGACAGGAGGTCGGGGCTACACCTTC,CASSLAGTGGRGYTF
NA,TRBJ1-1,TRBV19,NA,TGTGCCACCACGTGGGGTAACACTGAAGCTTTCTTT,CATTWGNTEAFF
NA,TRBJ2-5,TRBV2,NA,TGTGCCAGCAGTTACGGTGGCCTGCGCTGGGAGACCCAGTACTTC,CASSYGGLRWETQYF